What follows are 9 T cell receptor beta chains derived from one specimen sequenced in a study of molecular identifiers for immune sequencing clone quantification. TCRdb re-called the PCR reads through MiXCR, storing one row per CDR3 protein. The repertoire has 60,000 to 70,000 distinct CDR3 sequences, about a sixth of them found once; the top ten carry approximately 1.5%. The sequenced sample consisted of naive CD8+ T cells from blood, with Jurkat cell RNA spiked in. Subset: FACS-sorted CD8+CD4-CCR7+CD45RA+ naive T cells. Source of these receptors: a human donor in good health. Some libraries in this study had Jurkat cell RNA spiked in.

In its sample, this clonotype was seen a few times. V and J are TRBV7-9 and TRBJ2-2; D gene uncertain. V lost 4 bases and J 6 bases, leaving 6 bases between the germline ends. Germline CDR1 reads SEHNR; CDR2 reads FQNEAQ (reference sequence). The CDR3 sequence is 12 residues long. The CDR3 here is CASSSRAGELFF. In nucleotides, the CDR3 is TGTGCCAGCAGCTCACGGGCCGGGGAGCTGTTTTTT.

With regard to this clonotype: A read error may explain this, as a much larger clone is one base away. The chain uses TRBV7-9 and TRBJ2-7, with D perhaps assigned TRBD1 or TRBD2 (5 bases each). There are 15 residues in the CDR3. Germline V gene sequence: CDR1 SEHNR, CDR2 FQNEAQ (reference sequence). Trimming left V 8 bases short and J 6 bases short, with 23 bases between. CDR3 DNA: TGTGCCAGCTGCCAACTCGACAGTGAAGGAGGCGAGCAGTACTTC. This translates into CASCQLDSEGGEQYF.

This clonotype was counted many times. The chain combines TRBV29-1 with TRBJ2-5; perhaps TRBD2 as D (6 bases). The CDR3 length is 12 residues. CDR1 and CDR2 (germline): SQVTM, ANQGSEA. Trimming removed 7 bases from V and 1 base from J, with 10 bases in between. Here the CDR3 reads CSAQLAQETQYF. DNA of the CDR3: TGCAGCGCCCAACTAGCCCAAGAGACCCAGTACTTC.

This clonotype was found many times. This chain joins TRBV20-1 and TRBJ2-5; no definite D call. Germline V gene sequence: CDR1 DFQATT, CDR2 SNEGSKA (reference sequence). V was shortened by 0 bases and J by 2 bases, with 10 bases between the two germline ends. This CDR3 has 14 amino acids. The CDR3 spells CSARDPGQQETQYF. In DNA form, the CDR3 reads TGCAGTGCTAGAGATCCTGGGCAGCAAGAGACCCAGTACTTC.

This clonotype was counted ten times or more. The chain recombines TRBV6-5 with TRBJ2-2, with 11 bases fitting TRBD1. J gave up 5 bases and V 2 bases, and 7 bases lay outside the gene matches. The CDR3 consists of 17 residues. Germline CDR1 and CDR2: MNHEY and SVGAGI. The CDR3 sequence: CASSYIFGTGGTGELFF. The CDR3 DNA reads as TGTGCCAGCAGTTACATCTTCGGGACAGGGGGTACCGGGGAGCTGTTTTTT.

This clonotype was observed a handful of times. A much bigger clone sits one base away, suggesting this may be a read error. This chain links TRBV7-2 with TRBJ2-7; D could derive from TRBD1 or TRBD2 (5 bases each). The CDR3 runs to 14 residues. Germline V lookup: CDR1 SGHTA, CDR2 FQGNSA. Trimming left V 3 bases short and J 6 bases short, with 15 bases between. CDR3 nucleotides: TGTGCCAGCAGCTTCCCGGGACCAGCGTTCGAGCAGTACTTC. Translating gives CASSFPGPAFEQYF.

The sample holds a few counts of this clonotype. The chain joins TRBV27 to TRBJ2-1; perhaps TRBD2 as D (5 bases). Per the germline V gene, CDR1 is MNHEY and CDR2 is SMNVEV (reference sequence). V lost 5 bases to trimming and J lost 8 bases, with 19 bases between them. CDR3 size: 15 residues. CDR3 sequence reads: CASSQEDFSADEQFF. CDR3 in DNA: TGTGCCAGCAGTCAAGAGGACTTTTCGGCGGATGAGCAGTTCTTC.

V is TRBV2 and J is TRBJ2-7; perhaps TRBD2 as D (5 bases). Germline values: CDR1 SNHLY, CDR2 FYNNEI. Deletions cut 6 bases from V and 2 bases from J, with 17 bases between. This CDR3 spans 15 amino acids. CDR3 DNA sequence: TGTGCCAGCAGGCAGGTTAGCGTGTATACCTACGAGCAGTACTTC. This translates into CASRQVSVYTYEQYF.

The table lists this clonotype with many counts. The chain links TRBV20-1 to TRBJ2-7; 9 nucleotides match TRBD2. The germline V gene encodes CDR1 DFQATT and CDR2 SNEGSKA (reference sequence). The CDR3 is 13 amino acids. The V gene end was trimmed by 1 base and the J gene end by 3 bases; junction bases not matched to a gene: 1. CDR3 sequence reads: CSARGSGSYEQYF. For the CDR3, the DNA is TGCAGTGCTAGAGGTAGCGGGAGCTACGAGCAGTACTTC.